This passage covers 19 T cell receptor beta chains from one sample sequenced in a study of blood T cell repertoires in COVID-19. The table came from immunoSEQ multiplex PCR; TCRdb's copy has only in-frame clones and leaves some out. Of about 38,000 clones listed, under 90% are singletons. Sequencing was carried out using peripheral blood. The origin of the receptors is a man aged 55 to 70 with COVID-19, enrolled during active disease.

The rearrangement uses TRBV30 and TRBJ2-6; 7 bases line up with TRBD1. The CDR3 is 16 residues long. The germline V gene encodes CDR1 GTSNPN and CDR2 SVGIG (reference sequence). Trimming cost V 5 bases and J 0 bases; bases outside gene matches: 7. CDR3 residues: CAWADRAYSGANVLTF. As DNA, the CDR3 is TGTGCCTGGGCTGACAGGGCTTACTCTGGGGCCAACGTCCTGACTTTC.

The chain uses TRBV7-9 and TRBJ2-7; 11 positions agree with TRBD1. The length of the CDR3 is 15 residues. CDR1 SEHNR and CDR2 FQNEAQ come from the germline V gene (reference sequence). V lost 5 bases, J lost 7 bases, and 10 bases stayed unmatched. DNA of the CDR3: TGTGCCAGCAGCCGCTGGACAGGGGGCGGAGGTGAGCAGTACTTC. Translation: CASSRWTGGGGEQYF.

The chain recombines TRBV5-4 with TRBJ2-5; 9 bases are a match to TRBD2. Germline V gene sequence: CDR1 SGHNT, CDR2 YYREEE (reference sequence). The CDR3 contains 16 residues. V shed 1 base, J shed 1 base, and the junction held 5 bases outside the gene matches. The CDR3 here is CASSLRAGGTQETQYF. In DNA, the CDR3 is TGTGCCAGCAGCTTGAGGGCGGGAGGGACCCAAGAGACCCAGTACTTC.

This clone showed up just a few times. V is TRBV4-2 and J is TRBJ1-4; 7 bases are shared with TRBD1. Trimming cost V 2 bases and J 8 bases; bases outside gene matches: 8. The germline V gene has CDR1 LGHNA and CDR2 YNFKEQ. The CDR3 length is 15 residues. The CDR3, as DNA: TGTGCCAGCAGCCAAAACAGGGGCGGGGTGGAAAAACTGTTTTTT. Residues: CASSQNRGGVEKLFF.

This chain joins TRBV5-1 and TRBJ2-1; D is ambiguous. Germline V gene lookup returns CDR1 SGHRS and CDR2 YFSETQ. The CDR3 has 13 residues. V gave up 3 bases and J gave up 0 bases, with 4 bases separating them. CDR3 in amino acids: CASSSFSYNEQFF. The CDR3 bases are TGCGCCAGCAGCTCGTTCTCCTACAATGAGCAGTTCTTC.

The V and J genes are TRBV14 and TRBJ1-5, with D perhaps matching TRBD1 (5 bases). The CDR3 has 13 amino acids. V gave up 0 bases and J gave up 7 bases, with 7 bases separating them. The germline V gene has CDR1 SGHDN and CDR2 FVKESK. The CDR3, as DNA: TGTGCCAGCAGCCAAGACAGGGAACAGCCCCAGCATTTT. It specifies CASSQDREQPQHF.

The chain has TRBV7-9 and TRBJ2-7; D not certain. The CDR3 loop spans 13 amino acids. Germline assignment: CDR1 SEHNR and CDR2 FQNEAQ (reference sequence). The germline V and J ends were trimmed by 1 base and 2 bases, with 6 bases remaining between them. The chain's CDR3 is CASSLGTTYEQYF. The CDR3 nucleotides are TGTGCCAGCAGCTTAGGCACTACCTACGAGCAGTACTTC.

The J gene is TRBJ2-7, the V gene TRBV19; TRBD2 is a possible D gene (6 bases). The CDR3 runs 14 residues. Germline CDR1 and CDR2: LNHDA and SQIVND (reference sequence). V lost 0 bases, J lost 2 bases, and 8 bases lay in between. In DNA, the CDR3 is TGTGCCAGTAGTATAGAAGGAGGGCCCTACGAGCAGTACTTC. Amino acid sequence: CASSIEGGPYEQYF.

This clone has just one count. The rearrangement joins TRBV3-1 (or the pseudogene TRBV3-2) to TRBJ2-4, with D perhaps TRBD2 (5 bases). Germline V gives CDR1 LGHDT, CDR2 YNNKEL (reference sequence). Trimming cost V 4 bases and J 0 bases, with 13 bases left between them. The CDR3 consists of 16 residues. CDR3 amino acids: CASSPESGLAKNIQYF. CDR3 DNA sequence: TGTGCCAGCAGCCCCGAGAGCGGACTAGCCAAAAACATTCAGTACTTC.

The V gene is TRBV12-5, the J gene TRBJ1-1; 7 bases line up with TRBD1. CDR3 length equals 13 residues. The junction had 6 bases not matched to a gene; V was cut back by 1 base and J by 10 bases. Germline CDR1 is LGHNT and CDR2 is FRNRAP. CDR3 loop: CASGLGQGVGAFF. CDR3 nucleotide sequence: TGTGCTAGTGGTTTGGGACAGGGTGTTGGAGCTTTCTTT.

V and J are TRBV5-8 and TRBJ1-3; the D is unclear. V lost 7 bases, J lost 9 bases, and 14 bases lay in between. Germline V gene data show CDR1 as SGHTS and CDR2 as YDEGEE. The CDR3 contains 12 residues. The CDR3 reads CASGGPFGTIYF. The CDR3 DNA reads TGTGCCAGCGGCGGGCCATTCGGCACCATATATTTT.

V and J are TRBV19 and TRBJ2-7; maybe TRBD2 (6 bases). Germline CDR1 is LNHDA and CDR2 is SQIVND (reference sequence). The CDR3 covers 14 residues. Between the trimmed V and J ends, which lost 7 bases and 6 bases, there was a span of 19 bases. The CDR3 here is CASTPGGDAGEQYF. DNA of the CDR3: TGTGCCAGTACCCCAGGAGGGGATGCTGGCGAGCAGTACTTC.

V usage is TRBV29-1 and J usage is TRBJ1-2, with D possibly TRBD1 on 6 matching bases. Germline V CDR1 and CDR2: SQVTM, ANQGSEA. This CDR3 region has 12 residues. V lost 4 bases and J lost 6, with 12 bases in between. Written as DNA, the CDR3 is TGCAGCGTTGGGCCAGGGGAGAATGGCTACACCTTC. It is translated as CSVGPGENGYTF.

V usage is TRBV5-1 and J usage is TRBJ1-1; tentatively, D is TRBD1 (5 bases). V was shortened by 1 base and J by 5 bases, with 6 bases between the two germline ends. Germline V gene data show CDR1 as SGHRS and CDR2 as YFSETQ. CDR3 length: 12 residues. CDR3 sequence reads: CASSLQGTEAFF. CDR3 DNA sequence: TGCGCCAGCAGCTTGCAGGGAACTGAAGCTTTCTTT.

This rearrangement joins TRBV6-5 to TRBJ1-2; D is unclear. This CDR3 has 13 amino acids. CDR1 MNHEY and CDR2 SVGAGI come from the germline V gene. The V end was cut by 6 bases, the J end by 7 bases, with 15 bases between. The CDR3, as DNA: TGTGCCAGCAGACCTCACCCCGAGTCTGGCTACACCTTC. This encodes CASRPHPESGYTF.

The chain joins TRBV5-1 to TRBJ1-1, with 8 bases matching TRBD1. The junction had 14 bases not matched to a gene; V was cut back by 5 bases and J by 5 bases. CDR1 SGHRS and CDR2 YFSETQ come from the germline V gene. The CDR3 has 16 residues. The CDR3 is CASRLETQGARTEAFF. Written as DNA, the CDR3 is TGCGCCAGCAGACTCGAAACCCAGGGGGCGAGAACTGAAGCTTTCTTT.

The chain carries TRBV9 and TRBJ1-3, with D perhaps TRBD1 (5 bases). The CDR3 has 14 amino acids. Per germline, CDR1 SGDLS and CDR2 YYNGEE. The germline V and J ends were trimmed by 3 bases and 2 bases, with 9 bases remaining between them. This chain's CDR3 is CASSGGTPGNTIYF. The CDR3 nucleotides read TGTGCCAGCAGCGGCGGGACTCCTGGAAACACCATATATTTT.

The rearrangement links TRBV6-5 to TRBJ1-2; weak D call: TRBD1 (6 bases). CDR1 MNHEY and CDR2 SVGAGI come from the germline V gene. With 6 bases removed from V and 7 bases from J, the gap between germline ends came to 15 bases. This CDR3 is built from 13 residues. DNA of the CDR3: TGTGCCAGCAGACCGAAGGGGGACCGTGGCTACACCTTC. Protein: CASRPKGDRGYTF.

The chain is built from TRBV5-4 and TRBJ2-1; the match to TRBD2 covers 9 bases. The ends lost 4 bases at V and 5 bases at J; junction bases unmatched: 10. CDR3 length equals 16 residues. CDR1 and CDR2 (germline): SGHNT, YYREEE (reference sequence). CDR3: CASSQPLGLADNEQFF. The CDR3 nucleotides read TGTGCCAGCAGCCAACCCTTGGGACTAGCTGACAATGAGCAGTTCTTC.